A selection of T cell receptor beta chains follows, all from one sample in a study of beta chain features in type 1 diabetes. TCRdb keeps only in-frame clones here, not all; method: immunoSEQ multiplex PCR. The sample includes roughly 450,000 clones, about 15% seen only once; the top ten take 0.03% to 0.04%. The sequencing input was naive CD4+ T cells from blood. The source of these receptors is a man aged 25 to 45 in good health. Both conserved end residues are trimmed from each CDR3. The order of the fields is V gene, J gene, CDR3 protein.

v_gene: TRBV11-2; j_gene: TRBJ2-1; CDR3aa: ASSKSGPLNEQF
v_gene: TRBV7-2; j_gene: TRBJ2-5; CDR3aa: ASSWRTIGQTQY
v_gene: TRBV5-1; j_gene: TRBJ1-1; CDR3aa: ASKSDALATEAF
v_gene: TRBV7-6; j_gene: TRBJ2-3; CDR3aa: ASSSRMGRYTDTQY
v_gene: TRBV29-1; j_gene: TRBJ2-5; CDR3aa: SVVGRPPQETQY
v_gene: TRBV23-1; j_gene: TRBJ2-7; CDR3aa: ASSRPGIGEQY
v_gene: TRBV7-7; j_gene: TRBJ2-1; CDR3aa: ASSLVWYNEQF
v_gene: TRBV25-1; j_gene: TRBJ1-3; CDR3aa: ASSEYYRNTIY
v_gene: TRBV6-5; j_gene: TRBJ1-1; CDR3aa: ASSYRGGINTEAF
v_gene: TRBV30; j_gene: TRBJ1-3; CDR3aa: AWRITSGNTIY
v_gene: TRBV14; j_gene: TRBJ1-1; CDR3aa: ASSLSTVEAF
v_gene: TRBV7-3; j_gene: TRBJ2-3; CDR3aa: ASSVYGTSGNTQY
v_gene: TRBV7-2; j_gene: TRBJ1-6; CDR3aa: ASSLALNSPLH
v_gene: TRBV7-9; j_gene: TRBJ1-5; CDR3aa: ASSFDTVNQPQH
v_gene: TRBV4-3; j_gene: TRBJ2-7; CDR3aa: ASSQGRSLSYEQY
v_gene: TRBV6-7; j_gene: TRBJ2-7; CDR3aa: ASSYWSASREQY
v_gene: TRBV4-3; j_gene: TRBJ2-3; CDR3aa: ASSQDAMAGVTDTQY
v_gene: TRBV9; j_gene: TRBJ1-2; CDR3aa: ASSAGDRRYGYT
v_gene: TRBV12-5; j_gene: TRBJ2-6; CDR3aa: ASASGVSSGANVLT
v_gene: TRBV5-4; j_gene: TRBJ2-1; CDR3aa: ASSHGQSHEQF
v_gene: TRBV7-9; j_gene: TRBJ1-2; CDR3aa: ASSSPAYNYGYT
v_gene: TRBV29-1; j_gene: TRBJ1-2; CDR3aa: SAIGTDVNYGYT
v_gene: TRBV7-2; j_gene: TRBJ1-6; CDR3aa: ASSRPNSPLH
v_gene: TRBV6-4; j_gene: TRBJ2-1; CDR3aa: ATGQGRNEQF
v_gene: TRBV2; j_gene: TRBJ2-5; CDR3aa: ASSRGTSGEKTQY
v_gene: TRBV4-1; j_gene: TRBJ2-1; CDR3aa: ASSPSLAGVYEQF
v_gene: TRBV2; j_gene: TRBJ1-1; CDR3aa: ATERDRASHAEAF
v_gene: TRBV5-1; j_gene: TRBJ2-2; CDR3aa: ASSPLERRNTGELF
v_gene: TRBV14; j_gene: TRBJ2-1; CDR3aa: ASSQEVKGPYNEQF
v_gene: TRBV2; j_gene: TRBJ1-5; CDR3aa: ASSPDSPHQPQH
v_gene: TRBV11-3; j_gene: TRBJ2-3; CDR3aa: ASSLRGTSTDTQY
v_gene: TRBV14; j_gene: TRBJ2-1; CDR3aa: ASSRLAGGYEQF
v_gene: TRBV11-1; j_gene: TRBJ2-5; CDR3aa: ASSQQGLFGETQY
v_gene: TRBV5-4; j_gene: TRBJ1-4; CDR3aa: ASSLVSQGSEKLF
v_gene: TRBV23-1; j_gene: TRBJ1-4; CDR3aa: ASRRTGAGNEKLF
v_gene: TRBV14; j_gene: TRBJ2-1; CDR3aa: ASSQTQGAWNEQF
v_gene: TRBV2; j_gene: TRBJ2-5; CDR3aa: ASSEGQGERETQY
v_gene: TRBV6-5; j_gene: TRBJ2-1; CDR3aa: ASRSLGRVYNEQF
v_gene: TRBV7-2; j_gene: TRBJ2-1; CDR3aa: ASSRPGYNEQF
v_gene: TRBV11-2; j_gene: TRBJ2-3; CDR3aa: ASGQIRDRDRYTQY
v_gene: TRBV29-1; j_gene: TRBJ1-2; CDR3aa: SVAPGQPSYGYT